The rows below give T cell receptor beta chains drawn from one sample of a study of T cells after posttransplantation cyclophosphamide. Sequencing was performed with immunoSEQ multiplex PCR; in TCRdb, only in-frame clones are kept and a portion is missing. The repertoire has 10,000 to 15,000 clones, approximately 80% of them found once; the top ten carry about 0.78%. Specimen: memory CD4+ T cells sorted from PBMCs. The receptors derive from a man between 45 and 60 years old in good health, CMV-negative, and a related stem cell transplant donor. Both conserved end residues are part of each CDR3. A D gene is named only where the DNA matches it firmly. Where a row states a size, it is once, few, many or the class of an expanded clone; other rows omit it.

V gene,J gene,D gene,clone size,CDR3 protein,CDR3 DNA
TRBV4-1,TRBJ2-3,TRBD2,few,CASSRAGEVADTQYF,TGCGCCAGCAGTAGAGCGGGAGAGGTTGCAGATACGCAGTATTTT
TRBV19,TRBJ1-3,TRBD1,-,CASSSPTGLDFLSGNTIYF,TGTGCCAGTAGTTCTCCGACAGGGTTGGATTTTCTTTCTGGAAACACCATATATTTT
TRBV15,TRBJ2-1,TRBD2,-,CATSSPPSGSWGNEQFF,TGTGCCACCAGCAGTCCTCCTAGCGGGAGTTGGGGCAATGAGCAGTTCTTC
TRBV5-1,TRBJ2-4,-,-,CASSPGQGGYIQYF,TGCGCCAGCAGCCCGGGTCAGGGTGGGTACATTCAGTACTTC
TRBV6-5,TRBJ2-6,-,once,CASRPPGGANVLTF,TGTGCCAGCAGGCCACCCGGTGGGGCCAACGTCCTGACTTTC
TRBV23-1,TRBJ2-7,TRBD2,once,CASSLGGGYFLSYEQYF,TGCGCCAGCAGCCTTGGCGGGGGGTACTTTTTATCCTACGAGCAGTACTTC
TRBV4-3,TRBJ2-2,TRBD2,-,CASSQLAGANTGELFF,TGCGCCAGCAGCCAACTAGCGGGGGCCAACACCGGGGAGCTGTTTTTT
TRBV11-1,TRBJ1-1,-,-,CASSLSAGWTEAFF,TGTGCCAGCAGCTTATCCGCCGGGTGGACTGAAGCTTTCTTT
TRBV5-6,TRBJ2-1,-,-,CASSLAGSLGDEQFF,TGTGCCAGCAGCTTGGCGGGGAGTCTGGGCGATGAGCAGTTCTTC
TRBV10-1,TRBJ2-7,-,-,CATGGAGTDQQYF,TGCGCCACTGGAGGGGCGGGAACCGATCAGCAGTACTTC
TRBV7-3,TRBJ2-5,TRBD2,-,CATGGLAGSETQYF,TGTGCCACCGGGGGACTAGCGGGATCGGAGACCCAGTACTTC
TRBV6-6,TRBJ2-1,-,-,CASGTTDRIQFF,TGTGCCAGCGGGACCACCGACAGGATTCAGTTCTTC
TRBV5-1,TRBJ2-7,TRBD2,-,CASSLMTSGYEQYF,TGCGCCAGCAGCTTGATGACTAGCGGATACGAGCAGTACTTC
TRBV6-1,TRBJ2-2,TRBD1,-,CATGTGEWTGELFF,TGTGCCACCGGGACAGGGGAGTGGACCGGGGAGCTGTTTTTT
TRBV2,TRBJ2-3,TRBD1,-,CASSDETGGVVDTQYF,TGTGCCAGCAGTGACGAGACAGGGGGAGTCGTGGATACGCAGTATTTT
TRBV7-9,TRBJ2-2,-,few,CASSLVSTGELFF,TGTGCCAGCAGCTTAGTATCGACCGGGGAGCTGTTTTTT